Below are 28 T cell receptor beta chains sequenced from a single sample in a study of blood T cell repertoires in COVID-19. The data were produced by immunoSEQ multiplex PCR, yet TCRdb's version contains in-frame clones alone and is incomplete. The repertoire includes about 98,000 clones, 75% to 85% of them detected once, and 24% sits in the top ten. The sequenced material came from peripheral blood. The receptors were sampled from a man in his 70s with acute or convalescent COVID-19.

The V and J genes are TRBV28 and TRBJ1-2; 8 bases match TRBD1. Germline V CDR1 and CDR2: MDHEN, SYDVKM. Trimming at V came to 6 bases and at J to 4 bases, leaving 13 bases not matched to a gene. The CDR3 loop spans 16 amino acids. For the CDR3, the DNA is TGTGCCAGCAGCCCCGGACAGGGCTCATATAGCTATGGCTACACCTTC. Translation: CASSPGQGSYSYGYTF.

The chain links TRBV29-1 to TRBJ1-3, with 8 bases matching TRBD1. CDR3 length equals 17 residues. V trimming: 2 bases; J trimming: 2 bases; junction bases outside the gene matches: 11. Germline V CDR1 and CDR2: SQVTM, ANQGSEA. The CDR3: CSVESARRGLAGNTIYF. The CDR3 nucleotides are TGCAGCGTTGAATCTGCGCGCAGGGGGCTGGCTGGAAACACCATATATTTT.

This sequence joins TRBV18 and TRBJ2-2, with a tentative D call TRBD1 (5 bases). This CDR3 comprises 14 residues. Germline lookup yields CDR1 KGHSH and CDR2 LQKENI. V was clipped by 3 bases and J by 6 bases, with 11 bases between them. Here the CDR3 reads CASSPQGFAGELFF. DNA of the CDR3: TGTGCCAGCTCACCGCAGGGTTTTGCCGGGGAGCTGTTTTTT.

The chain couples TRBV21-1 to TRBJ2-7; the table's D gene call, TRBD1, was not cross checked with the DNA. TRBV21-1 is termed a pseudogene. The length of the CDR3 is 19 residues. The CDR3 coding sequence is TGTGCCAGCAGCGCCGGGACAGGGTATCTGGGGGTCACTTACTACGAGCAGTACTTC. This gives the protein CASSAGTGYLGVTYYEQYF.

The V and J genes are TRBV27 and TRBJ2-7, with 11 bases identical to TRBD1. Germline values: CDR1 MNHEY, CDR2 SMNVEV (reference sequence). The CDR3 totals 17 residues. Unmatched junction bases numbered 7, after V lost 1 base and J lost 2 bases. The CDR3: CASSLLGPGQGAYEQYF. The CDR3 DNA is TGTGCCAGCAGTTTATTAGGCCCGGGACAGGGGGCCTACGAGCAGTACTTC.

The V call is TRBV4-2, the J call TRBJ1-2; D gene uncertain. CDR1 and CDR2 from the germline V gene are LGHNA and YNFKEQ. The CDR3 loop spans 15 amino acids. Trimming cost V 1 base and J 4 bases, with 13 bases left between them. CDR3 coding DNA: TGTGCCAGCAGCCAAGTAGCAGCACTTGGCTATGGCTACACCTTC. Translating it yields CASSQVAALGYGYTF.

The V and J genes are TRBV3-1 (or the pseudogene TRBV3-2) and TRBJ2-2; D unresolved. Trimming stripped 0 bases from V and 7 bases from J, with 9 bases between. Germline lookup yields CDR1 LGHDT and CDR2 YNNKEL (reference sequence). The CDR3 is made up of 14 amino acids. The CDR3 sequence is CASSQDSSGGELFF. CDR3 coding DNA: TGTGCCAGCAGCCAAGATTCTAGTGGCGGGGAGCTGTTTTTT.

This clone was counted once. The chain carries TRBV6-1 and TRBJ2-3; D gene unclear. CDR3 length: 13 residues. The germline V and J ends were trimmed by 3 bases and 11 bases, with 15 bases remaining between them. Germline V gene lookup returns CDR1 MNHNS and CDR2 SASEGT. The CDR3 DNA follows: TGTGCCAGCAGTGATTTGGCCCCCTCCGAGCAGTATTTT. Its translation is CASSDLAPSEQYF.

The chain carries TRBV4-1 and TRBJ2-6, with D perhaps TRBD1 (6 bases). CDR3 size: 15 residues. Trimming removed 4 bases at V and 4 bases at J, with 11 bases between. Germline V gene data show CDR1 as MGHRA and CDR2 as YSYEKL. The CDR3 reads CASSPRGGGANVLTF. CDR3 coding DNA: TGCGCCAGCAGCCCCAGGGGTGGCGGGGCCAACGTCCTGACTTTC.

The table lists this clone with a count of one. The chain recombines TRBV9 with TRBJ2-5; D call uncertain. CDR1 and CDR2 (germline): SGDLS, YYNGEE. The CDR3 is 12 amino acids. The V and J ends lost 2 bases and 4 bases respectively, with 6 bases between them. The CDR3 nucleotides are TGTGCCAGCAGCGTTAGTGGAGAGACCCAGTACTTC. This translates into CASSVSGETQYF.

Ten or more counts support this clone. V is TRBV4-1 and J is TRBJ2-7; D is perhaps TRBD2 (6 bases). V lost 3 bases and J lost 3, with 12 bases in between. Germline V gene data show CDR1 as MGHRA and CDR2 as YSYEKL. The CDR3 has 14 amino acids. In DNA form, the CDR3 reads TGCGCCAGCAGCCACGGGACTGCATACTACGAGCAGTACTTC. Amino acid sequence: CASSHGTAYYEQYF.

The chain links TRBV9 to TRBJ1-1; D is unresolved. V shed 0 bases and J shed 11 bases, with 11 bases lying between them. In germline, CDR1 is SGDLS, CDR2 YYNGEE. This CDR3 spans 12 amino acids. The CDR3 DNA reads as TGTGCCAGCAGCGTAGCTGAGGTTCCGGCTTTCTTT. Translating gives CASSVAEVPAFF.

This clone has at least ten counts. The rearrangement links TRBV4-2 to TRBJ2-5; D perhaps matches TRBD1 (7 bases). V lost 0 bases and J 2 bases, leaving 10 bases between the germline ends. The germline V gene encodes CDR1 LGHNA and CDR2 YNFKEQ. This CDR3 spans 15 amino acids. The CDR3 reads CASSQDRGTQETQYF. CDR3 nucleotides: TGTGCCAGCAGCCAAGACAGGGGGACTCAAGAGACCCAGTACTTC.

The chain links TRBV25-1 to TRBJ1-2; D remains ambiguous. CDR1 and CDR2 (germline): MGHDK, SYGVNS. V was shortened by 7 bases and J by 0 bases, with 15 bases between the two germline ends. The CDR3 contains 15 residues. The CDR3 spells CASTCYRYPNYGYTF. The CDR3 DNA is TGTGCCAGCACGTGTTACCGCTATCCTAACTATGGCTACACCTTC.

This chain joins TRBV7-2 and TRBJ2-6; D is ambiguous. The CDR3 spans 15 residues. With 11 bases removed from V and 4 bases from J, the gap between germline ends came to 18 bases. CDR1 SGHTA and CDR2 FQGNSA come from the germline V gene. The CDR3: CASLRVAGGANVLTF. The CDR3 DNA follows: TGTGCCTCGCTACGGGTAGCTGGCGGGGCCAACGTCCTGACTTTC.

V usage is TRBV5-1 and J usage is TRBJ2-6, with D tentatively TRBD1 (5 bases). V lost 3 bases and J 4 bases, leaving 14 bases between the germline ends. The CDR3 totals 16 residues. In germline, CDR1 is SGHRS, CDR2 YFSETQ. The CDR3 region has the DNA TGCGCCAGCAGCTCCAATCGACAGAACGGGGCCAACGTCCTGACTTTC. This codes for CASSSNRQNGANVLTF.

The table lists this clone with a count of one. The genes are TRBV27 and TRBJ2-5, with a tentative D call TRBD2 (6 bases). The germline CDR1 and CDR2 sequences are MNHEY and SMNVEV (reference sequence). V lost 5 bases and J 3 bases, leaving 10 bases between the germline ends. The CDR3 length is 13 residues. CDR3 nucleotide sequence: TGTGCCAGCAGTCATAGCGGTGAAGAGACCCAGTACTTC. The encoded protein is CASSHSGEETQYF.

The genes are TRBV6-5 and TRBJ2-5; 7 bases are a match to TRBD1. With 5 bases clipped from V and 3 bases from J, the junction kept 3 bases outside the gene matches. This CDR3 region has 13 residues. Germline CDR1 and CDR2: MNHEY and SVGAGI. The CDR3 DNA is TGTGCCAGCAGTAGAACAGGGGAAGAGACCCAGTACTTC. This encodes CASSRTGEETQYF.

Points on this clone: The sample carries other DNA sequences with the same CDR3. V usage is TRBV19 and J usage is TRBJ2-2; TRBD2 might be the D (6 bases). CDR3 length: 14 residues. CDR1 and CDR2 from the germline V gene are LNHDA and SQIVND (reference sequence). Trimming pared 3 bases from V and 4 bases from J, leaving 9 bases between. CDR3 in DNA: TGTGCCAGTAGTATTACGGGAGCCACCGGGGAGCTGTTTTTT. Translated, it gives CASSITGATGELFF. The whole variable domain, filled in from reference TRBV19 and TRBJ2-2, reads DGGITQSPKYLFRKEGQNVTLSCEQNLNHDAMYWYRQDPGQGLRLIYYSQIVNDFQKGDIAEGYSVSREKKESFPLTVTSAQKNPTAFYLCASSITGATGELFFGEGSRLTVL.

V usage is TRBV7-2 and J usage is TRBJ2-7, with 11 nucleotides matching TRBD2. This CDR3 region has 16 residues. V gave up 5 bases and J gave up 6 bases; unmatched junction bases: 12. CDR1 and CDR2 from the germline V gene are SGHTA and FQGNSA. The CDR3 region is CASSHVAGGPLSEQYF. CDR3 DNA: TGTGCCAGCAGCCACGTAGCGGGAGGGCCTCTTAGCGAGCAGTACTTC.

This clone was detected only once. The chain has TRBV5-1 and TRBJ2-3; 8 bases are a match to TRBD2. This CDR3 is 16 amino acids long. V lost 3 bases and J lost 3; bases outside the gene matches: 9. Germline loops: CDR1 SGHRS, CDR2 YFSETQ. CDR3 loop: CASSSPGGRRTDTQYF. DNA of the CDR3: TGCGCCAGCAGCTCCCCCGGCGGGAGGAGAACAGATACGCAGTATTTT.

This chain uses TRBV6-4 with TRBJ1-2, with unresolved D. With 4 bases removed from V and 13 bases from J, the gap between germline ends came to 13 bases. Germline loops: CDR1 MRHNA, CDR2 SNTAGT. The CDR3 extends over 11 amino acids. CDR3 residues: CASSGPEGITF. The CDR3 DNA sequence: TGTGCCAGCAGTGGCCCAGAGGGCATCACCTTC.

The CDR3 DNA sequence: TGCGCCAGCAGCCAAGTTGGCACTGAGCAGTTCTTC. Translation gives CASSQVGTEQFF. The chain employs TRBV4-1 and TRBJ2-1; D is uncertain. V gave up 1 base and J gave up 9 bases, with 7 bases separating them. The length of the CDR3 is 12 residues. In germline, CDR1 is MGHRA, CDR2 YSYEKL.

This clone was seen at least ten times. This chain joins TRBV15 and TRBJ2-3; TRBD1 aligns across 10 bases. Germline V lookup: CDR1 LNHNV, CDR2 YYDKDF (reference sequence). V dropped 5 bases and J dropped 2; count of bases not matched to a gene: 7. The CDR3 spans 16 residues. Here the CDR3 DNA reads TGTGCCACCAGCCTCCGGGACAGGGGTCCCACAGATACGCAGTATTTT. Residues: CATSLRDRGPTDTQYF.

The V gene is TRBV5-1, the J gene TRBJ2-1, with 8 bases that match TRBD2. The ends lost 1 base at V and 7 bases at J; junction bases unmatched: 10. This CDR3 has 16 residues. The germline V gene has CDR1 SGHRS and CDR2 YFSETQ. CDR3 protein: CASSLRPLAVGNEQFF. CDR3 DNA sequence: TGCGCCAGCAGCTTGCGGCCACTAGCGGTGGGGAATGAGCAGTTCTTC.

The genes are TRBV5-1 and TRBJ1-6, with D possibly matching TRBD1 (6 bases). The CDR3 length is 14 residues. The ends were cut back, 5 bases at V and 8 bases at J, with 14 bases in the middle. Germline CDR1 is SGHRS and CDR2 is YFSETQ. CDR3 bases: TGCGCCAGCAGGCAGGGGAGTGTAGATTCACCCCTCCACTTT. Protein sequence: CASRQGSVDSPLHF.

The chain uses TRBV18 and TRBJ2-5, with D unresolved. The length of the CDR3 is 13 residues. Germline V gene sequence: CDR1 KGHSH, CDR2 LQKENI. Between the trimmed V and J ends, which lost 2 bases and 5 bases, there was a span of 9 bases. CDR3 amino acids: CASSPSKAETQYF. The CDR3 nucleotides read TGTGCCAGCTCACCATCTAAAGCGGAGACCCAGTACTTC.

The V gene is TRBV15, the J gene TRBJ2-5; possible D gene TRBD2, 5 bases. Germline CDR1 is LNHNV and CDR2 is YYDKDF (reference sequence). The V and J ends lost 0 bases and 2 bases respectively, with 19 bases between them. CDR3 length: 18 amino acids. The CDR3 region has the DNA TGTGCCACCAGCAGAGAGAGGGCCGGGCCCCCCTCTCAAGAGACCCAGTACTTC. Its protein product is CATSRERAGPPSQETQYF.